This T cell receptor (beta chain) stems from a study of T-cell reconstitution after alpha-beta-depleted transplantation in children. The V and J ends lost 3 bases and 1 base respectively, with 6 bases between them. This CDR3 spans 13 amino acids. The germline V gene encodes CDR1 DFQATT and CDR2 SNEGSKA (reference sequence). Unique molecular identifiers were used in preparing the TCRbeta library. TCRdb reprocessed the PCR reads via MiXCR and lists one record per CDR3 protein. The table has a few hundred thousand distinct CDR3 sequences, about 9.6% seen once. This clonotype was found many times. This clonotype was sampled from a human donor who donated a stem cell graft to a child with SCID. This chain connects TRBV20-1 to TRBJ2-2; D unresolved. This sample comprised PBMCs from the stem cell graft donor, obtained from the stem cell graft. The CDR3 sequence: CSARNQNTGELFF. The CDR3 nucleotides are TGCAGTGCTAGGAATCAGAACACCGGGGAGCTGTTTTTT.